This entry lists 10 T cell receptor beta chains sequenced from one sample in a study of cytomegalovirus exposure and HLA in healthy donors. Libraries were prepared by immunoSEQ multiplex PCR; TCRdb keeps only in-frame clonotypes and omits some of them. The table has 65,000 or so clones, roughly 94% seen once. The material sequenced was PBMCs. These receptors all come from a man between 18 and 35 years old in good health and CMV-seropositive.

The genes are TRBV4-1 and TRBJ1-5; a possible D gene is TRBD1 (5 bases). V was trimmed by 1 base and J by 6 bases, leaving 7 bases between them. Per the germline V gene, CDR1 is MGHRA and CDR2 is YSYEKL. The CDR3 is 13 amino acids. The CDR3 protein is CASSQVGVQPQHF. The CDR3 bases are TGCGCCAGCAGCCAAGTAGGGGTTCAGCCCCAGCATTTT.

The CDR3 nucleotides are TGTGCCAGCAGCCCCCGTCCTAGCGGGAGCTTCGAGCAGTACTTC. It specifies CASSPRPSGSFEQYF. The chain uses TRBV9 and TRBJ2-7, with TRBD2 identical over 10 bases. The J segment lost 6 bases and the V segment lost 4 bases, leaving 10 bases of the junction unmatched. In germline, CDR1 is SGDLS, CDR2 YYNGEE. CDR3 length: 15 amino acids.

This clone came up once. The gene calls are TRBV18 and TRBJ2-7, with 7 positions matching TRBD1. V trimming: 2 bases; J trimming: 3 bases; junction bases outside the gene matches: 10. Germline CDR1 KGHSH, CDR2 LQKENI. There are 16 residues in the CDR3. The CDR3, as DNA: TGTGCCAGCTCACCATTACAGGGGACCCTACGCTACGAGCAGTACTTC. Translation: CASSPLQGTLRYEQYF. The variable domain in full, with the rest retrieved from reference TRBV18 and TRBJ2-7, is NAGVMQNPRHLVRRRGQEARLRCSPMKGHSHVYWYRQLPEEGLKFMVYLQKENIIDESGMPKERFSAEFPKEGPSILRIQQVVRGDSAAYFCASSPLQGTLRYEQYFGPGTRLTVT.

The V gene is TRBV9, the J gene TRBJ2-2; possibly TRBD1 for D (5 bases). The V and J ends lost 0 bases and 2 bases respectively, with 14 bases between them. The CDR3 has 17 residues. Germline CDR1 SGDLS, CDR2 YYNGEE. The CDR3 sequence: CASSVAMGRGNTGELFF. CDR3 sequence (DNA): TGTGCCAGCAGCGTAGCTATGGGAAGGGGCAACACCGGGGAGCTGTTTTTT.

This chain uses TRBV9 with TRBJ1-1; TRBD1 might be the D (6 bases). V dropped 0 bases and J dropped 4 bases, with 16 bases sitting between them. CDR1 and CDR2 from the germline V gene are SGDLS and YYNGEE. CDR3 length equals 16 residues. The CDR3 spells CASSVEAGDRGTEAFF. The CDR3 DNA sequence: TGTGCCAGCAGCGTAGAGGCAGGGGATCGGGGCACTGAAGCTTTCTTT.

The chain combines TRBV5-1 with TRBJ2-7, with D possibly TRBD1 on 5 matching bases. The CDR3 has 17 residues. Trimming took 5 bases from V and 1 from J, leaving 22 bases between them. Germline CDR1 is SGHRS and CDR2 is YFSETQ. The CDR3: CASRQVFVGRRSYEQYF. DNA of the CDR3: TGCGCCAGCAGACAAGTCTTCGTGGGGCGGCGATCCTACGAGCAGTACTTC. Drawing the rest from reference TRBV5-1 and TRBJ2-7, the complete variable domain is KAGVTQTPRYLIKTRGQQVTLSCSPISGHRSVSWYQQTPGQGLQFLFEYFSETQRNKGNFPGRFSGRQFSNSRSEMNVSTLELGDSALYLCASRQVFVGRRSYEQYFGPGTRLTVT.

The rearrangement uses TRBV5-1 and TRBJ2-7; the D is unclear. This CDR3 is 14 amino acids long. Trimming left V 0 bases short and J 5 bases short, with 12 bases between. CDR1 and CDR2 from the germline V gene are SGHRS and YFSETQ. The CDR3 coding sequence is TGCGCCAGCAGCTTGGGGCAGTTCCGCCACGAGCAGTACTTC. As protein: CASSLGQFRHEQYF.

The chain couples TRBV7-9 to TRBJ2-3; 8 bases align to TRBD1. The ends lost 5 bases at V and 1 base at J; junction bases unmatched: 14. The germline V gene encodes CDR1 SEHNR and CDR2 FQNEAQ (reference sequence). This CDR3 is built from 18 residues. CDR3 region: CASSHGQGAVKGTDTQYF. The CDR3 nucleotides read TGTGCCAGCAGCCACGGCCAGGGGGCGGTTAAGGGCACAGATACGCAGTATTTT.

The chain joins TRBV19 to TRBJ1-1; D not certain. Germline V CDR1 and CDR2: LNHDA, SQIVND (reference sequence). V lost 7 bases, J lost 6 bases, and 9 bases lay in between. This CDR3 region has 11 residues. DNA of the CDR3: TGTGCCAGTACCCGGACTGCTGAAGCTTTCTTT. As protein: CASTRTAEAFF.

The V call is TRBV7-9, the J call TRBJ2-1; D is unresolved. Germline loops: CDR1 SEHNR, CDR2 FQNEAQ (reference sequence). Trimming stripped 5 bases from V and 7 bases from J, with 9 bases between. This CDR3 is 12 amino acids long. CDR3 DNA sequence: TGTGCCAGCAGCCTAAGATGGAATGAGCAGTTCTTC. The encoded protein is CASSLRWNEQFF.